Shown below are 19 T cell receptor beta chains from a single sample sequenced in a study of T cell repertoires in ileal Crohn's disease. Time point: neoterminal ileum biopsy at postoperative endoscopy, about 6 months after surgery. Measured with immunoSEQ multiplex PCR; TCRdb has only the in-frame clones, and not every one. The sample yields roughly 60,000 clones, about 89% seen once. Sample: ileal tissue. Source of these receptors: an adult with Crohn's disease.

This clone was counted between two and nine times. The chain uses TRBV28 and TRBJ1-5, with 10 bases fitting TRBD1. The CDR3 is made up of 15 amino acids. The germline CDR1 and CDR2 sequences are MDHEN and SYDVKM. With 8 bases clipped from V and 7 bases from J, the junction kept 11 bases outside the gene matches. Here the CDR3 DNA reads TGTGCCAGCGCCTCGACAGGGGGCTTGGGACAGCCCCAGCATTTT. It translates to CASASTGGLGQPQHF. Complete variable domain (other parts from reference TRBV28 and TRBJ1-5): DVKVTQSSRYLVKRTGEKVFLECVQDMDHENMFWYRQDPGLGLRLIYFSYDVKMKEKGDIPEGYSVSREKKERFSLILESASTNQTSMYLCASASTGGLGQPQHFGDGTRLSIL.

The J gene is TRBJ1-1, the V gene TRBV25-1; unclear D gene. The V gene lost 8 bases and the J gene lost 4 bases, with 17 bases spanning the gap. The CDR3 extends over 14 amino acids. CDR1 is MGHDK and CDR2 is SYGVNS in the germline V gene. This CDR3 reads CASVSDGRVTEAFF. The CDR3 DNA is TGTGCCAGCGTGTCCGATGGGAGAGTCACTGAAGCTTTCTTT.

This clone was seen a single time. The chain has TRBV2 and TRBJ2-7; TRBD1 matches 7 bases. The CDR3 sequence is 12 residues long. The V gene's germline CDR1 is SNHLY and CDR2 FYNNEI. Losses at the gene ends were 6 bases for V and 3 bases for J; bases not matched to a gene: 2. CDR3 in DNA: TGTGCCAGCAGGGGGGACAGCTACGAGCAGTACTTC. Translation gives CASRGDSYEQYF.

The V gene is TRBV10-2, the J gene TRBJ2-3, with D uncertain. The CDR3 length is 11 residues. In germline, CDR1 is WSHSY, CDR2 SAAADI. The germline V and J ends were trimmed by 6 bases and 3 bases, with 4 bases remaining between them. The CDR3 spells CASSLTDTQYF. CDR3 DNA: TGCGCCAGCAGCCTGACAGATACGCAGTATTTT.

V is TRBV5-6 and J is TRBJ1-2; D not certain. V lost 1 base to trimming and J lost 5 bases, with 12 bases between them. Germline assignment: CDR1 SGHDT and CDR2 YYEEEE. This CDR3 spans 14 amino acids. CDR3 sequence (DNA): TGTGCCAGCAGCTTGAGTCCCGAGGGTTATGGCTACACCTTC. This gives the protein CASSLSPEGYGYTF.

This rearrangement joins TRBV29-1 to TRBJ1-2, with D possibly matching TRBD1 (6 bases). CDR3 size: 12 residues. Trimming removed 4 bases at V and 1 base at J, with 7 bases between. Germline lookup yields CDR1 SQVTM and CDR2 ANQGSEA. CDR3 nucleotides: TGCAGCGTTGCGGACAGTAACTATGGCTACACCTTC. Translation gives CSVADSNYGYTF.

The chain employs TRBV5-4 and TRBJ1-2; 8 nucleotides match TRBD1. Trimming cost V 2 bases and J 4 bases; bases outside gene matches: 13. This CDR3 is 17 amino acids long. Germline V gene sequence: CDR1 SGHNT, CDR2 YYREEE (reference sequence). CDR3: CASSFYQGASSVYGYTF. The CDR3 DNA reads as TGTGCCAGCAGCTTCTATCAGGGGGCAAGTTCTGTCTATGGCTACACCTTC.

CDR3 sequence: CASSATTGGYTF. The CDR3 DNA reads as TGTGCCAGCAGTGCAACTACAGGCGGCTACACCTTC. The chain combines TRBV25-1 with TRBJ1-2; weak D call: TRBD1 (5 bases). From germline, CDR1 is MGHDK and CDR2 SYGVNS. The CDR3 has 12 residues. Trimming removed 4 bases from V and 8 bases from J, with 11 bases in between.

CDR3 loop: CASRPGGPDTQYF. As DNA, the CDR3 is TGTGCCAGCAGGCCCGGGGGGCCGGATACGCAGTATTTT. The V gene is TRBV6-5, the J gene TRBJ2-3; a weak D match, TRBD2 (7 bases). The CDR3 covers 13 residues. CDR1 MNHEY and CDR2 SVGAGI come from the germline V gene. Trimming left V 6 bases short and J 6 bases short, with 13 bases between.

J is TRBJ1-1 and V is TRBV12-5; D possibly corresponds to TRBD1 (5 bases). Germline V gene sequence: CDR1 LGHNT, CDR2 FRNRAP. V lost 6 bases to trimming and J lost 10 bases, with 12 bases between them. The CDR3 length is 11 residues. The CDR3 here is CASGEGRGAFF. The CDR3 DNA follows: TGTGCTAGTGGAGAAGGGAGGGGAGCTTTCTTT. Full variable domain (rest looked up from reference TRBV12-5 and TRBJ1-1): DARVTQTPRHKVTEMGQEVTMRCQPILGHNTVFWYRQTMMQGLELLAYFRNRAPLDDSGMPKDRFSAEMPDATLATLKIQPSEPRDSAVYFCASGEGRGAFFGQGTRLTVV.

The rearrangement links TRBV19 to TRBJ1-1; tentative D call: TRBD1 (5 bases). The CDR3 totals 13 residues. Germline CDR1 is LNHDA and CDR2 is SQIVND (reference sequence). Between the trimmed V and J ends, which lost 6 bases and 6 bases, there was a span of 14 bases. The CDR3 coding sequence is TGTGCCAGTAGACTCGAAAGGGGCGCTGAAGCTTTCTTT. It yields the protein CASRLERGAEAFF.

This clone was counted between two and nine times. The V gene is TRBV5-4, the J gene TRBJ2-3; 8 bases map to TRBD2. CDR1 and CDR2 from the germline V gene are SGHNT and YYREEE (reference sequence). The CDR3 is 13 amino acids. The ends lost 10 bases at V and 3 bases at J; junction bases unmatched: 7. CDR3 protein: CAPGVAGTDTQYF. CDR3 nucleotide sequence: TGTGCCCCAGGGGTAGCGGGAACAGATACGCAGTATTTT.

This clone was detected once. V gene TRBV6-6 combines with J gene TRBJ2-7; the match to TRBD1 covers 9 bases. V shed 2 bases and J 4 bases; nucleotides not matched to a gene: 6. Looked up from germline, CDR1 is MNHNY and CDR2 is SVGAGI (reference sequence). The CDR3 length is 15 residues. CDR3 coding DNA: TGTGCCAGCAGTTACGAGACAGGGGGGAAATACGAGCAGTACGTC. It specifies CASSYETGGKYEQYV.

This rearrangement joins TRBV11-3 to TRBJ1-3; D ambiguous. Germline loops: CDR1 SGHNT, CDR2 YENEEA. This CDR3 is built from 15 residues. Trimming cost V 2 bases and J 0 bases, with 8 bases left between them. The CDR3 bases are TGTGCCAGCAGCTTAATTCGGGACTCTGGAAACACCATATATTTT. Translated, it gives CASSLIRDSGNTIYF. The full variable domain, its missing parts supplied by reference TRBV11-3 and TRBJ1-3, is EAGVVQSPRYKIIEKKQPVAFWCNPISGHNTLYWYLQNLGQGPELLIRYENEEAVDDSQLPKDRFSAERLKGVDSTLKIQPAELGDSAVYLCASSLIRDSGNTIYFGEGSWLTVV.

Only one count was recorded for this clone. The chain has TRBV5-4 and TRBJ1-2; a weak D match, TRBD1 (6 bases). The CDR3 runs to 13 residues. V shed 3 bases and J shed 5 bases, with 11 bases lying between them. CDR1 and CDR2 (germline): SGHNT, YYREEE (reference sequence). The CDR3 reads CASSSGTIYGYTF. The CDR3 nucleotides read TGTGCCAGCAGCTCCGGGACAATTTATGGCTACACCTTC.

The chain uses TRBV19 and TRBJ2-7; no reliable D call. The germline V gene has CDR1 LNHDA and CDR2 SQIVND (reference sequence). CDR3 length: 15 residues. With 10 bases removed from V and 7 bases from J, the gap between germline ends came to 26 bases. DNA of the CDR3: TGTGCCACCCGAACGGTGGCTAGATCTCTTGGGGAGCAGTACTTC. The encoded protein is CATRTVARSLGEQYF. Based on the CDR3 plus reference TRBV19 and TRBJ2-7, the full variable domain is DGGITQSPKYLFRKEGQNVTLSCEQNLNHDAMYWYRQDPGQGLRLIYYSQIVNDFQKGDIAEGYSVSREKKESFPLTVTSAQKNPTAFYLCATRTVARSLGEQYFGPGTRLTVT.

This clone was recorded a few times. The chain couples TRBV6-1 to TRBJ1-3, with 8 bases lining up with TRBD1. The ends lost 3 bases at V and 4 bases at J; junction bases unmatched: 8. The germline V gene has CDR1 MNHNS and CDR2 SASEGT. The CDR3 extends over 16 amino acids. The CDR3: CASSDRQGSIGNTIYF. The CDR3 region has the DNA TGTGCCAGCAGTGACAGACAGGGGAGCATCGGAAACACCATATATTTT.

This chain links TRBV19 with TRBJ1-1; maybe TRBD1 (5 bases). Per germline, CDR1 LNHDA and CDR2 SQIVND (reference sequence). This CDR3 has 15 residues. The ends were cut back, 5 bases at V and 4 bases at J, with 17 bases in the middle. The DNA for the CDR3 is TGTGCCAGTAGTGCGCCAGGCGGGGGTAGCACTGAAGCTTTCTTT. This codes for CASSAPGGGSTEAFF. The complete variable domain, with remaining parts taken from reference TRBV19 and TRBJ1-1, reads DGGITQSPKYLFRKEGQNVTLSCEQNLNHDAMYWYRQDPGQGLRLIYYSQIVNDFQKGDIAEGYSVSREKKESFPLTVTSAQKNPTAFYLCASSAPGGGSTEAFFGQGTRLTVV.

The rearrangement uses TRBV6-5 and TRBJ2-2; tentatively, D is TRBD1 (5 bases). The V and J ends lost 2 bases and 3 bases respectively, with 7 bases between them. Germline loops: CDR1 MNHEY, CDR2 SVGAGI. This CDR3 has 14 residues. The CDR3: CASSYGRDTGELFF. In DNA form, the CDR3 reads TGTGCCAGCAGTTACGGCAGGGACACCGGGGAGCTGTTTTTT.